These 5 T cell receptor beta chains came from one sample sequenced in a study of T cell responses to AZD1222 COVID-19 vaccine. Assay used: immunoSEQ multiplex PCR; TCRdb lists only in-frame clones, some missing. This sample contains around 150,000 clones. The sequenced sample was peripheral blood. The receptors were sampled from an adult in good health.

J is TRBJ2-1 and V is TRBV28, with unresolved D. The V gene's germline CDR1 is MDHEN and CDR2 SYDVKM. V was trimmed by 5 bases and J by 7 bases, leaving 3 bases between them. This CDR3 region has 10 residues. The CDR3 DNA is TGTGCCAGCAGTCGTAATGAGCAGTTCTTC. This translates into CASSRNEQFF.

J is TRBJ2-1 and V is TRBV27; D is perhaps TRBD1 or TRBD2 (5 bases each). This CDR3 comprises 14 residues. Germline V lookup: CDR1 MNHEY, CDR2 SMNVEV (reference sequence). Trimming took off 2 bases at V and 11 bases at J, with 16 bases between the two ends. For the CDR3, the DNA is TGTGCCAGCAGTTTAACAGATCCGGGACGGAAGCAGTTCTTC. Protein product: CASSLTDPGRKQFF.

The chain carries TRBV7-2 and TRBJ2-1, with 11 bases matching TRBD2. Germline values: CDR1 SGHTA, CDR2 FQGNSA. The CDR3 contains 16 residues. Losses at the gene ends were 5 bases for V and 5 bases for J; bases not matched to a gene: 8. This CDR3 is CASSPRRLAGNNEQFF. The CDR3 nucleotides read TGTGCCAGCAGCCCCCGGCGACTAGCGGGGAACAATGAGCAGTTCTTC.

The chain carries TRBV11-3 and TRBJ1-1; perhaps TRBD1 as D (5 bases). This CDR3 comprises 14 residues. V was pared by 7 bases and J by 0 bases, with 12 bases between. Germline V gene lookup returns CDR1 SGHNT and CDR2 YENEEA. CDR3 sequence: CASNLGPVNTEAFF. For the CDR3, the DNA is TGTGCCAGCAACTTGGGACCCGTGAACACTGAAGCTTTCTTT.

The chain links TRBV30 to TRBJ1-6; D is uncertain. The CDR3 contains 17 residues. The germline V gene has CDR1 GTSNPN and CDR2 SVGIG (reference sequence). Deletions cut 2 bases from V and 0 bases from J, with 14 bases between. The CDR3 coding sequence is TGTGCCTGGAGTACCACCCGAACCAGCTCCTATAATTCACCCCTCCACTTT. This encodes CAWSTTRTSSYNSPLHF.